A selection of T cell receptor beta chains follows, all from one sample in a study of graft-versus-host responses after intestinal transplantation. Assay used: immunoSEQ multiplex PCR; TCRdb lists only in-frame clones, some missing. This repertoire shows about 40,000 clones, about nine tenths found once; its top ten account for approximately 6.9%. The sequencing here drew on PBMCs, taken just under 270 days after transplant. The receptors were gathered from a human patient who received an intestinal transplant, so some T cells may come from the graft donor. The CDR3 runs from the conserved cysteine through the conserved F or W. D genes are given only for firm matches. Clone size is not always given. Where it is, it says once, few, many or a class for expanded clones.

D: -
size: -
J: TRBJ1-1
V: TRBV5-6
CDR3: CASRGGGVEAFF
DNA: TGTGCCAGCAGGGGTGGGGGCGTCGAAGCTTTCTTT

D: -
size: -
J: TRBJ1-3
V: TRBV6-1
CDR3: CASRAGQLGNTIYF
DNA: TGTGCCAGCAGGGCCGGACAACTCGGAAACACCATATATTTT

D: -
size: -
J: TRBJ1-5
V: TRBV7-8
CDR3: CASSLLQGNQPQHF
DNA: TGTGCCAGCAGCCTGCTACAGGGTAATCAGCCCCAGCATTTT

D: TRBD2
size: -
J: TRBJ2-7
V: TRBV6-6
CDR3: CASALGLAGEQYF
DNA: TGTGCCAGCGCCCTGGGACTAGCAGGCGAGCAGTACTTC

D: TRBD1
size: -
J: TRBJ2-5
V: TRBV23-1
CDR3: CASSQDPPKKGGRGIETQYF
DNA: TGCGCCAGCAGTCAAGACCCCCCAAAGAAAGGGGGCAGGGGGATAGAGACCCAGTACTTC

D: -
size: once
J: TRBJ1-5
V: TRBV6-1
CDR3: CASSENFKEPQHF
DNA: TGTGCCAGCAGTGAAAATTTTAAGGAGCCCCAGCATTTT

D: -
size: -
J: TRBJ2-5
V: TRBV7-8
CDR3: CASSLGGGEQETQYF
DNA: TGTGCCAGCAGCTTAGGGGGGGGCGAACAAGAGACCCAGTACTTC

D: -
size: -
J: TRBJ2-7
V: TRBV5-1
CDR3: CASSPGLGAYEQYF
DNA: TGCGCCAGCAGCCCGGGATTAGGGGCCTACGAGCAGTACTTC

D: -
size: -
J: TRBJ1-1
V: TRBV5-6
CDR3: CASSLAGTPLNTEAFF
DNA: TGTGCCAGCAGCTTGGCCGGGACCCCGCTGAACACTGAAGCTTTCTTT

D: -
size: -
J: TRBJ2-5
V: TRBV11-2
CDR3: CASSLDSGLLGQETQYF
DNA: TGTGCCAGCAGCTTAGATTCGGGACTGCTGGGACAAGAGACCCAGTACTTC

D: -
size: -
J: TRBJ2-1
V: TRBV4-2
CDR3: CASSQASTQVSYNEQFF
DNA: TGTGCCAGCAGCCAAGCCTCTACCCAGGTCTCCTACAATGAGCAGTTCTTC

D: -
size: -
J: TRBJ2-7
V: TRBV6-5
CDR3: CASSEGTGVYEQYF
DNA: TGTGCCAGCAGTGAAGGAACAGGAGTCTACGAGCAGTACTTC

D: -
size: -
J: TRBJ2-7
V: TRBV19
CDR3: CASSTTSVSYEQYF
DNA: TGTGCCAGTAGTACTACTAGTGTCTCCTACGAGCAGTACTTC

D: -
size: once
J: TRBJ1-1
V: TRBV5-4
CDR3: CASSFGGNTEAFF
DNA: TGTGCCAGCAGCTTCGGGGGGAACACTGAAGCTTTCTTT

D: -
size: -
J: TRBJ2-1
V: TRBV7-9
CDR3: CASSSNEQFF
DNA: TGTGCCAGCAGCTCCAATGAGCAGTTCTTC

D: -
size: few
J: TRBJ1-2
V: TRBV6-6
CDR3: CASGGQYGYTF
DNA: TGTGCCAGCGGAGGACAATATGGCTACACCTTC

D: -
size: -
J: TRBJ1-1
V: TRBV5-6
CDR3: CASSLALAGNTEAFF
DNA: TGTGCCAGCAGCTTGGCGTTAGCAGGGAACACTGAAGCTTTCTTT

D: -
size: -
J: TRBJ2-5
V: TRBV9
CDR3: CASSVATGETQYF
DNA: TGTGCCAGCAGCGTAGCTACGGGAGAGACCCAGTACTTC

D: -
size: -
J: TRBJ2-1
V: TRBV7-2
CDR3: CASSLLNRGMGEQFF
DNA: TGTGCCAGCAGCTTATTAAATAGAGGCATGGGTGAGCAGTTCTTC

D: -
size: -
J: TRBJ1-2
V: TRBV4-1
CDR3: CASSQAGAAYGYTF
DNA: TGCGCCAGCAGCCAAGCAGGGGCGGCCTATGGCTACACCTTC

D: TRBD1
size: -
J: TRBJ1-1
V: TRBV25-1
CDR3: CASSESRQGFNSEAFF
DNA: TGTGCCAGCAGTGAATCTAGACAGGGATTTAACTCTGAAGCTTTCTTT

D: -
size: -
J: TRBJ1-6
V: TRBV5-1
CDR3: CASSLYEGISYNSPLHF
DNA: TGCGCCAGCAGCTTGTATGAGGGAATCTCCTATAATTCACCCCTCCACTTT

D: TRBD2
size: few
J: TRBJ2-3
V: TRBV11-2
CDR3: CASSLGGRADTQYF
DNA: TGTGCCAGCAGCTTGGGCGGGAGGGCAGATACGCAGTATTTT

D: -
size: -
J: TRBJ2-6
V: TRBV9
CDR3: CASSAESFSGANVLTF
DNA: TGTGCCAGCAGCGCCGAATCGTTCTCTGGGGCCAACGTCCTGACTTTC

D: -
size: -
J: TRBJ2-7
V: TRBV6-5
CDR3: CASSSEDEQYF
DNA: TGTGCCAGCAGTTCCGAGGACGAGCAGTACTTC

D: -
size: -
J: TRBJ1-6
V: TRBV6-1
CDR3: CATSRTSPSNSPLHF
DNA: TGTGCCACCAGCAGGACTTCACCGTCAAATTCACCCCTCCACTTT

D: -
size: -
J: TRBJ2-1
V: TRBV19
CDR3: CASNQGGGYNEQFF
DNA: TGTGCCAGTAATCAGGGGGGAGGATACAATGAGCAGTTCTTC

D: -
size: -
J: TRBJ2-4
V: TRBV10-1
CDR3: CASSESLAKNIQYF
DNA: TGCGCCAGCAGTGAGAGTCTAGCCAAAAACATTCAGTACTTC

D: TRBD2
size: -
J: TRBJ2-1
V: TRBV5-5
CDR3: CASSPGTSGGGEQFF
DNA: TGTGCCAGCAGCCCCGGGACTAGCGGGGGGGGTGAGCAGTTCTTC

D: -
size: once
J: TRBJ2-7
V: TRBV7-8
CDR3: CASSVGSNVDF
DNA: TGTGCCAGCAGCGTCGGGTCAAACGTGGACTTC

D: TRBD1
size: -
J: TRBJ1-1
V: TRBV9
CDR3: CASSGYRGPDFTEAFF
DNA: TGTGCCAGCAGCGGCTACAGGGGGCCGGATTTCACTGAAGCTTTCTTT

D: -
size: few
J: TRBJ1-2
V: TRBV18
CDR3: CASSPGAGGTGYTF
DNA: TGTGCCAGCTCACCTGGGGCAGGCGGTACCGGCTACACCTTC

D: TRBD2
size: few
J: TRBJ2-1
V: TRBV9
CDR3: CASSAMTSGVDEQFF
DNA: TGTGCCAGCAGTGCAATGACTAGCGGGGTAGATGAGCAGTTCTTC

D: -
size: -
J: TRBJ2-7
V: TRBV4-1
CDR3: CASSQTPSYEQYF
DNA: TGCGCCAGCAGCCAAACACCTTCCTACGAGCAGTACTTC

D: -
size: -
J: TRBJ1-1
V: TRBV14
CDR3: CASSQAGVLLPEAFF
DNA: TGTGCCAGCAGCCAAGCTGGGGTTCTCCTCCCTGAAGCTTTCTTT

D: -
size: -
J: TRBJ2-1
V: TRBV27
CDR3: CASSWGRNEQFF
DNA: TGTGCCAGCAGTTGGGGTAGGAATGAGCAGTTCTTC

D: TRBD1
size: once
J: TRBJ2-5
V: TRBV6-5
CDR3: CATGQGQETQYF
DNA: TGTGCCACCGGACAGGGACAAGAGACCCAGTACTTC